This T cell receptor (beta chain) stems from a study of Ad26.COV2.S vaccination and SARS-CoV-2 variants. Study details: Intramuscular Ad26.COV2.S at 5x10^10 or 1x10^11 viral particles. Findings and limits, study-wide: Non-spike TCR breadth showed similarity between vaccine and placebo recipients.

As regards this clone: Its antigen remains unidentified.

Treatment denoted: some 20 received Ad26.COV2.S at low or high dose, single or two shots; five or six received placebo; per-sample allocation not given. On day 63 after the first injection, vaccine and placebo recipients gave samples. Some clones are missing from TCRdb's copy, which holds only in-frame ones; the method was immunoSEQ multiplex PCR. The sample records roughly 300,000 clones, 85% to 90% being singletons. CDR1 is MDHEN, CDR2 SYDVKM, per germline. This CDR3 is 15 amino acids long. V lost 1 base and J 1 base, leaving 7 bases between the germline ends. The rearrangement links TRBV28 to TRBJ2-2; the D is unclear. The sequence was collected from a person aged 18-60 years who received the Ad26.COV2.S COVID-19 vaccine or a placebo. The material was peripheral blood, obtained in a trial of Ad26.COV2.S vaccine versus placebo. The CDR3 here is CASSLYGVNTGELFF. The CDR3 nucleotides are TGTGCCAGCAGTTTATATGGTGTGAACACCGGGGAGCTGTTTTTT.